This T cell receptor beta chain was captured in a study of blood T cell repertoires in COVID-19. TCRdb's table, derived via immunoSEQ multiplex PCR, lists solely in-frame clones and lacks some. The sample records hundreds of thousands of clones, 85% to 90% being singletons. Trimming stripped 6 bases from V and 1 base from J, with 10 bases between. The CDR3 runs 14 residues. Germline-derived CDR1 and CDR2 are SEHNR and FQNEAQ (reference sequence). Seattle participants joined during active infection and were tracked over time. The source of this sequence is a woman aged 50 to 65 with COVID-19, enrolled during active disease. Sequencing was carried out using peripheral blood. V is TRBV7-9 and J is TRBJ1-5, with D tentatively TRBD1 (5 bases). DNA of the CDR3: TGTGCCAGCAGTACGGGGGGGAGCAATCAGCCCCAGCATTTT. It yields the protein CASSTGGSNQPQHF. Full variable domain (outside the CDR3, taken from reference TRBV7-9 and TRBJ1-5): DTGVSQNPRHKITKRGQNVTFRCDPISEHNRLYWYRQTLGQGPEFLTYFQNEAQLEKSRLLSDRFSAERPKGSFSTLEIQRTEQGDSAMYLCASSTGGSNQPQHFGDGTRLSIL.